Included here is one T cell receptor beta chain sequence, with context. Its antigen is not identified. The data are from a study of T cell responses to AZD1222 COVID-19 vaccine. Clones were sequenced by immunoSEQ multiplex PCR, and TCRdb holds only the in-frame ones, with some missing. The repertoire holds around 94,000 clones, about 88% seen once, with 10% to 15% in the top ten. Study-wide findings and caveats: When two AZD1222 doses had been given, Spike-specific TCR breadth and depth rose. At baseline, seropositivity was found in only six or seven AZD1222 recipients. Variant regions that are unmutated are reportedly the target of nearly half of spike-specific TCRs. Clonal diversity may have been underestimated in mostly white British donors.

Trimming cost V 1 base and J 4 bases; bases outside gene matches: 7. The CDR3 consists of 16 residues. CDR1 is MNHEY, CDR2 SMNVEV, per germline (reference sequence). The receptor was derived from an adult in good health. J is TRBJ1-3 and V is TRBV27, with TRBD1 identical over 7 bases. The sequencing used peripheral blood, collected on day 0 of AZD1222 vaccination. This CDR3 is CASSLLSPGQGNTIYF. The DNA for the CDR3 is TGTGCCAGCAGTTTATTATCACCGGGACAGGGAAACACCATATATTTT.